One sample yielded the 26 T cell receptor beta chains listed below, sequenced in a study of T-cell memory formation after mild COVID-19. TCRdb called the 5' RACE reads again in MiXCR, with one record for every CDR3 protein. The data contain around 300,000 distinct CDR3 sequences, 7.5% to 9.5% of them singletons. The sample comprised PBMCs or a T cell subset sorted from them (not recorded which). The receptors stem from a man between 18 and 35 years old who had mild COVID-19 (a few samples of this study predate the infection). Cell type and time point are not known.

The J gene is TRBJ2-3, the V gene TRBV4-2, with unresolved D. Germline V gene lookup returns CDR1 LGHNA and CDR2 YNFKEQ. This CDR3 comprises 15 residues. Between the trimmed V and J ends, which lost 4 bases and 3 bases, there was a span of 14 bases. DNA of the CDR3: TGTGCCAGCAGCCTCCGCTCCTCGGAGACAGATACGCAGTATTTT. This translates into CASSLRSSETDTQYF.

This clonotype was observed a few times. The V gene is TRBV28, the J gene TRBJ2-3; 8 nucleotides agree with TRBD2. After removal of 4 bases from V and 4 bases from J, the junction contained 7 bases not matched to a gene. The CDR3 runs to 15 residues. Germline lookup yields CDR1 MDHEN and CDR2 SYDVKM. The CDR3: CASSSRAGGSDTQYF. The CDR3 region has the DNA TGTGCCAGCAGTTCTCGTGCGGGGGGCTCAGATACGCAGTATTTT.

This rearrangement joins TRBV20-1 to TRBJ1-1, with D tentatively TRBD1 (6 bases). The V end was cut by 2 bases, the J end by 4 bases, with 14 bases between. Per germline, CDR1 DFQATT and CDR2 SNEGSKA (reference sequence). This CDR3 comprises 14 residues. Written as DNA, the CDR3 is TGCAGTGCTAGACTTCAGGGGCACGGCACTGAAGCTTTCTTT. Translating it yields CSARLQGHGTEAFF.

The sample holds a few counts of this clonotype. This sequence joins TRBV7-2 and TRBJ1-2; D is uncertain. V dropped 5 bases and J dropped 4 bases, with 14 bases sitting between them. This CDR3 has 14 amino acids. CDR1 and CDR2 from the germline V gene are SGHTA and FQGNSA. CDR3 region: CASSPREAIYGYTF. The CDR3 region has the DNA TGTGCCAGCAGCCCTAGAGAAGCCATCTATGGCTACACCTTC.

The chain is built from TRBV2 and TRBJ2-6; a possible D gene is TRBD2 (6 bases). Germline CDR1 and CDR2: SNHLY and FYNNEI. The germline V and J ends were trimmed by 6 bases and 3 bases, with 9 bases remaining between them. The CDR3 covers 14 residues. The CDR3 loop is CASRQDYGANVLTF. DNA for the CDR3: TGTGCCAGCAGGCAGGACTATGGGGCCAACGTCCTGACTTTC.

The chain is built from TRBV20-1 and TRBJ2-5, with TRBD1 matching 8 bases. The CDR3 runs to 13 residues. V shed 6 bases and J 3 bases; nucleotides not matched to a gene: 6. From germline, CDR1 is DFQATT and CDR2 SNEGSKA (reference sequence). The DNA of the CDR3 is TGCAGTGCCCGGACAGGGAGTAAAGAGACCCAGTACTTC. Translated: CSARTGSKETQYF.

This clonotype was observed a handful of times. This chain joins TRBV21-1 and TRBJ2-3; the D call in the table, TRBD1, was not verified against the DNA. TRBV21-1 is annotated as a pseudogene. The CDR3 is made up of 15 amino acids. The DNA for the CDR3 is TGTGCCAGCAGTTGTAGAGGGGGCGGCACAGATACGCAGTATTTT. Translation: CASSCRGGGTDTQYF.

The sample holds a few counts of this clonotype. The chain carries TRBV30 and TRBJ1-5, with 10 bases fitting TRBD1. CDR3 size: 18 residues. The junction had 13 bases not matched to a gene; V was cut back by 0 bases and J by 5 bases. Germline loops: CDR1 GTSNPN, CDR2 SVGIG (reference sequence). CDR3 residues: CAWSVSGTGAIGHQPQHF. CDR3 nucleotide sequence: TGTGCCTGGAGTGTATCCGGGACAGGGGCGATCGGTCATCAGCCCCAGCATTTT.

This clonotype has just a few counts. J is TRBJ2-4 and V is TRBV7-6, with 8 bases identical to TRBD2. CDR1 and CDR2 from the germline V gene are SGHVS and FNYEAQ. Trimming cost V 5 bases and J 8 bases; bases outside gene matches: 5. CDR3 size: 13 residues. The CDR3 region has the DNA TGTGCCAGCAGCACGCCGGGGGGGGACATTCAGTACTTC. It yields the protein CASSTPGGDIQYF.

This clonotype was counted many times. V usage is TRBV20-1 and J usage is TRBJ2-1, with 7 bases fitting TRBD1. The germline CDR1 and CDR2 sequences are DFQATT and SNEGSKA (reference sequence). The CDR3 is 15 residues long. V lost 3 bases and J lost 0; bases outside the gene matches: 5. The chain's CDR3 is CSASQGQSSYNEQFF. The CDR3 DNA is TGCAGTGCTAGCCAGGGACAGAGCTCCTACAATGAGCAGTTCTTC.

The V call is TRBV29-1, the J call TRBJ1-5; D is possibly TRBD1 (5 bases). From germline, CDR1 is SQVTM and CDR2 ANQGSEA. The CDR3 length is 13 residues. Trimming took 6 bases from V and 4 from J, leaving 13 bases between them. CDR3 protein: CSVALDTNQPQHF. The CDR3 region has the DNA TGCAGCGTCGCTTTGGACACAAATCAGCCCCAGCATTTT.

V and J are TRBV4-3 and TRBJ2-7; no clear D. This CDR3 is 14 amino acids long. CDR1 and CDR2 from the germline V gene are LGHNA and YSLEER. Trimming removed 4 bases at V and 2 bases at J, with 12 bases between. The CDR3, as DNA: TGCGCCAGCAGCCCGAGACTCTCTGCCTACGAGCAGTACGTC. Amino acids: CASSPRLSAYEQYV.

J is TRBJ1-2 and V is TRBV5-1; D gene unclear. The germline V gene has CDR1 SGHRS and CDR2 YFSETQ. The V gene lost 3 bases and the J gene lost 2 bases, with 11 bases spanning the gap. The CDR3 extends over 14 amino acids. CDR3: CASSSTTGNYGYTF. The CDR3 DNA follows: TGCGCCAGCAGCTCTACTACCGGGAACTATGGCTACACCTTC.

This clonotype was seen more than once but under ten times. The chain uses TRBV6-2 or TRBV6-3 and TRBJ2-4; D perhaps matches TRBD1 (5 bases). Trimming took off 6 bases at V and 6 bases at J, with 24 bases between the two ends. Germline CDR1 is MNHEY and CDR2 is SVGEGT. This CDR3 region has 17 residues. The CDR3 protein is CASSRLPNQGGINIQYF. Here the CDR3 DNA reads TGTGCCAGCAGCCGCCTTCCGAATCAGGGTGGAATAAACATTCAGTACTTC.

The genes are TRBV29-1 and TRBJ1-3; no clear D gene. This CDR3 region has 13 residues. Trimming shortened V by 6 bases and J by 0 bases, and 9 bases separated the two germline ends. Germline loops: CDR1 SQVTM, CDR2 ANQGSEA. CDR3 sequence: CSVHGVSGNTIYF. The CDR3 region has the DNA TGCAGCGTCCACGGTGTCTCTGGAAACACCATATATTTT.

This clonotype occurred a few times. The V and J genes are TRBV20-1 and TRBJ2-3, with 9 bases fitting TRBD2. J gave up 2 bases and V 3 bases, and 12 bases lay outside the gene matches. The CDR3 runs to 17 residues. Germline loops: CDR1 DFQATT, CDR2 SNEGSKA (reference sequence). CDR3 sequence (DNA): TGCAGTGCTAGCCCCCCTTCGACTAGCGGAACCACAGATACGCAGTATTTT. This translates into CSASPPSTSGTTDTQYF.

This clonotype was picked up many times. This chain joins TRBV18 and TRBJ2-5; D not certain. The CDR3 sequence is 12 residues long. Germline CDR1 and CDR2: KGHSH and LQKENI. V lost 7 bases to trimming and J lost 2 bases, with 8 bases between them. The CDR3 bases are TGTGCCAGCTGTGACTTTCAAGAGACCCAGTACTTC. Protein: CASCDFQETQYF.

There are a few counts of this clonotype. The chain employs TRBV7-2 and TRBJ1-1; D is ambiguous. Germline CDR1 is SGHTA and CDR2 is FQGNSA. Trimming left V 7 bases short and J 1 base short, with 13 bases between. This CDR3 has 14 residues. The CDR3 region is CASTARVRNTEAFF. CDR3 DNA sequence: TGTGCCAGCACCGCGAGGGTCAGGAACACTGAAGCTTTCTTT.

Note on this clonotype: The junction departs from the called germline gene at one end, perhaps through a read error. The chain links TRBV4-2 to TRBJ2-1, with 11 bases that match TRBD2. Germline CDR1 and CDR2: LGHNA and YNFKEQ. The CDR3 has 16 amino acids. CDR3 loop: CASSQDRGTSGFNEQF. As DNA, the CDR3 is TGTGCCAGCAGCCAAGATCGTGGGACTAGCGGATTCAATGAGCAGTTC.

This clonotype appeared many times. The genes are TRBV27 and TRBJ2-4; a possible D gene is TRBD2 (6 bases). Germline-derived CDR1 and CDR2 are MNHEY and SMNVEV (reference sequence). The V end was cut by 6 bases, the J end by 9 bases, with 15 bases between. This CDR3 comprises 13 residues. The CDR3 is CASRGGTRGIQYF. As DNA, the CDR3 is TGTGCCAGCAGAGGCGGGACCCGGGGCATTCAGTACTTC.

In this sample, this clonotype turned up many times. The rearrangement joins TRBV12-3 or TRBV12-4 to TRBJ2-2; no clear D gene. V was cut by 8 bases and J by 1 base, with 8 bases left in between. The CDR3 runs to 13 residues. DNA of the CDR3: TGTGCCAGCTTCCAGGAGAACACCGGGGAGCTGTTTTTT. Encoded protein: CASFQENTGELFF.

The chain recombines TRBV19 with TRBJ1-5, with D perhaps TRBD1 (5 bases). The CDR3 totals 18 residues. Trimming removed 5 bases from V and 6 bases from J, with 26 bases in between. CDR1 and CDR2 from the germline V gene are LNHDA and SQIVND (reference sequence). Here the CDR3 DNA reads TGTGCCAGTAGTGAGCCCGGGGCGCAGGGCTTGATACGTCAGCCCCAGCATTTT. This sequence encodes CASSEPGAQGLIRQPQHF.

The chain uses TRBV7-6 and TRBJ1-3; D is perhaps TRBD1 (5 bases). The germline V and J ends were trimmed by 3 bases and 4 bases, with 13 bases remaining between them. This CDR3 region has 15 residues. Germline CDR1 reads SGHVS; CDR2 reads FNYEAQ. CDR3 in amino acids: CASSLTGPGGNTIYF. DNA for the CDR3: TGTGCCAGCAGCTTGACCGGGCCAGGGGGAAACACCATATATTTT.

The sample holds many counts of this clonotype. This chain connects TRBV4-3 to TRBJ2-1, with TRBD2 matching over 8 bases. Germline V gene sequence: CDR1 LGHNA, CDR2 YSLEER. This CDR3 has 15 residues. V dropped 4 bases and J dropped 0; count of bases not matched to a gene: 2. As DNA, the CDR3 is TGCGCCAGCAGCCCCGGGACTAGCTCCTACAATGAGCAGTTCTTC. Its protein product is CASSPGTSSYNEQFF.

This clonotype was picked up many times. The V call is TRBV6-5, the J call TRBJ2-2; D remains ambiguous. Germline CDR1 is MNHEY and CDR2 is SVGAGI. The V and J ends lost 0 bases and 1 base respectively, with 6 bases between them. The CDR3 has 15 amino acids. The CDR3 here is CASSYSNRNTGELFF. CDR3 in DNA: TGTGCCAGCAGTTACTCGAATAGGAACACCGGGGAGCTGTTTTTT.

This sequence joins TRBV2 and TRBJ1-1; possible D gene TRBD1, 6 bases. CDR1 SNHLY and CDR2 FYNNEI come from the germline V gene. The CDR3 sequence is 14 residues long. V shed 6 bases and J shed 3 bases, with 14 bases lying between them. The CDR3 here is CASRATRTDTEAFF. Here the CDR3 DNA reads TGTGCCAGCAGGGCCACACGGACAGACACTGAAGCTTTCTTT.